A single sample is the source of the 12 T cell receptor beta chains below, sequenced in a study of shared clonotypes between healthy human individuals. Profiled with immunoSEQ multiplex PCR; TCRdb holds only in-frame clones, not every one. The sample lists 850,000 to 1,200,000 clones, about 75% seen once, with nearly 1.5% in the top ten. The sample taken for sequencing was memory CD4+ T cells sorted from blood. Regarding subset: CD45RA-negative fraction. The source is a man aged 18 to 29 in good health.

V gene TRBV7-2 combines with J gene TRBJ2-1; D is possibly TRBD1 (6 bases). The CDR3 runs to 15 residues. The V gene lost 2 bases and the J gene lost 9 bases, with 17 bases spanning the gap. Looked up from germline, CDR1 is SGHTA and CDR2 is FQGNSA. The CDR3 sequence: CASSLNLQGSGEQFF. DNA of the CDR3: TGTGCCAGCAGCTTAAACCTTCAGGGGTCTGGTGAGCAGTTCTTC.

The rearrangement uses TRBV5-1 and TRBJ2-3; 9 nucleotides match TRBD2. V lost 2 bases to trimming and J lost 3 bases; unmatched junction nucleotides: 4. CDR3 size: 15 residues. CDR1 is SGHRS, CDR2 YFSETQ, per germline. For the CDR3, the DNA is TGCGCCAGCAGCTTCATTAGCGGGAGAACAGATACGCAGTATTTT. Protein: CASSFISGRTDTQYF.

The CDR3: CASARGLGNTEAFF. In nucleotides, the CDR3 is TGTGCCAGCGCCAGGGGGCTTGGGAACACTGAAGCTTTCTTT. The chain joins TRBV6-5 to TRBJ1-1, with TRBD1 matching 8 bases. CDR1 and CDR2 from the germline V gene are MNHEY and SVGAGI. This CDR3 has 14 amino acids. The J segment lost 1 base and the V segment lost 8 bases, leaving 6 bases of the junction unmatched.

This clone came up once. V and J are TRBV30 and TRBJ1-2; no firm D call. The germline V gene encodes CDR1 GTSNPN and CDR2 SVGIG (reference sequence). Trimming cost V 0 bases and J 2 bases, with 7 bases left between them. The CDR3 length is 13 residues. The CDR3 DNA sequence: TGTGCCTGGAGTGTACGGCCCAACTATGGCTACACCTTC. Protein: CAWSVRPNYGYTF.

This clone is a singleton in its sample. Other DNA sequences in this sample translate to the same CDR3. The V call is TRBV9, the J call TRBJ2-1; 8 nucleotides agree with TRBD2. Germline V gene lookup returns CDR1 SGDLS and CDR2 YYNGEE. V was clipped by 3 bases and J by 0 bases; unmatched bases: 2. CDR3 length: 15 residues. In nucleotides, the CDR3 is TGTGCCAGCAGCGGAGGGACTAGCTCCTACAATGAGCAGTTCTTC. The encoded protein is CASSGGTSSYNEQFF. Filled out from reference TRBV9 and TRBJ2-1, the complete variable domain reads DSGVTQTPKHLITATGQRVTLRCSPRSGDLSVYWYQQSLDQGLQFLIQYYNGEERAKGNILERFSAQQFPDLHSELNLSSLELGDSALYFCASSGGTSSYNEQFFGPGTRLTVL.

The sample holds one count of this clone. The CDR3 DNA sequence: TGCGCCAGCAGCCACTCTAGCGGGGCCGGGGAGACCCAGTACTTC. Its protein product is CASSHSSGAGETQYF. The chain couples TRBV5-1 to TRBJ2-5; 9 bases agree with TRBD2. Germline CDR1 and CDR2: SGHRS and YFSETQ. The CDR3 is 15 residues long. The J segment lost 5 bases and the V segment lost 4 bases, leaving 9 bases of the junction unmatched.

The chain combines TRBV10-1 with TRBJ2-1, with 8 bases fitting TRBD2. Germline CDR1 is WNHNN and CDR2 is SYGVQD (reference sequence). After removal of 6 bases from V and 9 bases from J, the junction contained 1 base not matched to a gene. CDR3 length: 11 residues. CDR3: CASSRGGEQFF. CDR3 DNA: TGCGCCAGCAGCCGGGGGGGTGAGCAGTTCTTC.

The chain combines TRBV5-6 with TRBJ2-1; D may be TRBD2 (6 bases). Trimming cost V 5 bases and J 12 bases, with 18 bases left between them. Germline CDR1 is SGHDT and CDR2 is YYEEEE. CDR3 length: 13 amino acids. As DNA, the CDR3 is TGTGCCAGCAGTTTTCCAATTAGCGGAGTGCAGTTCTTC. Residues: CASSFPISGVQFF.

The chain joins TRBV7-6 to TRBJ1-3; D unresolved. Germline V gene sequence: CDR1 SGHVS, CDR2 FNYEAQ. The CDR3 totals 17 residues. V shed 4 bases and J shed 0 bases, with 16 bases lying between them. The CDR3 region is CASSSNSHSFSGNTIYF. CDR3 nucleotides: TGTGCCAGCAGCTCCAACTCACATTCCTTCTCTGGAAACACCATATATTTT.

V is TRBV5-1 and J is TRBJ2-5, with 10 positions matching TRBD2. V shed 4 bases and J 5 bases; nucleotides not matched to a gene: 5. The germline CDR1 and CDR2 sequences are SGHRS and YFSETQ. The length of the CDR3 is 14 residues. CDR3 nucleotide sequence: TGCGCCAGCAGCCCTAGCGGGGGCTATGAGACCCAGTACTTC. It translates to CASSPSGGYETQYF.

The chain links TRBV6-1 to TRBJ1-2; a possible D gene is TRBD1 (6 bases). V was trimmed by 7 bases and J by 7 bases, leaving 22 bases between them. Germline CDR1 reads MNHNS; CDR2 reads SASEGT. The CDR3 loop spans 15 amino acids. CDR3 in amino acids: CASKPISGGMGGYTF. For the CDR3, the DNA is TGTGCCAGCAAGCCCATTTCTGGGGGCATGGGTGGCTACACCTTC.

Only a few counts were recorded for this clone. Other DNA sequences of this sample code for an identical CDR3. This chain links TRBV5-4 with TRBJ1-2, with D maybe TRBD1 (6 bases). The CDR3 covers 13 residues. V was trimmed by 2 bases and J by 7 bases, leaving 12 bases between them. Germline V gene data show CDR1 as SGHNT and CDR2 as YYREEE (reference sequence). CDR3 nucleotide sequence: TGTGCCAGCAGCTTAGCGGGGGCGGGTGGCTACACCTTC. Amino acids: CASSLAGAGGYTF.